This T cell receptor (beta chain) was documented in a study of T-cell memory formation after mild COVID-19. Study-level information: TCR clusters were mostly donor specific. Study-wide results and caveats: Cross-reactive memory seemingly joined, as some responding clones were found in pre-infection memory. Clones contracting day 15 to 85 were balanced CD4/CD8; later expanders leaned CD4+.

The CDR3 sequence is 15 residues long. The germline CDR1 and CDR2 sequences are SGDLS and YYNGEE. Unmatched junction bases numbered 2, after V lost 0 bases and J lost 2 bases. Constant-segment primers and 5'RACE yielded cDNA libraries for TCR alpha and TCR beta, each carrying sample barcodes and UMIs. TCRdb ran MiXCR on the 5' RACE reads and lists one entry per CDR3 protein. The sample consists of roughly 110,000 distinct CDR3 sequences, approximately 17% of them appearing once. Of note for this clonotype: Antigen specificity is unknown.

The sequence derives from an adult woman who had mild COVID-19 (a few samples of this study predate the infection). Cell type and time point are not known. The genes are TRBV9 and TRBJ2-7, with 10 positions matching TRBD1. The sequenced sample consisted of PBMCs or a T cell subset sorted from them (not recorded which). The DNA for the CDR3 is TGTGCCAGCAGCGTAGGCGGGACAGGGGCCTACGAGCAGTACTTC. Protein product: CASSVGGTGAYEQYF.